This T cell receptor (beta chain) was retrieved from a study of blood T cells in healthy people across ages. Study findings and constraints: Unsorted PBMCs blocked a conclusive comparison of naive and antigen-experienced cells. Possibly confounding the expanded clonotype changes was the fact that donor CMV status was unknown.

Details on this clonotype: The target antigen is unknown.

Combining a sample-barcoded 5' primer with a J-beta primer mix, a second PCR ran for about 6 to 12 cycles. Each CDR3 protein is one row after TCRdb ran MiXCR on the 5' RACE reads. The sample lists around 1.7 million distinct CDR3 sequences, under 30% seen once, with 7% to 9% in the top ten. Trimming stripped 5 bases from V and 6 bases from J, with 9 bases between. CDR3 length: 12 amino acids. This chain joins TRBV12-3 or TRBV12-4 and TRBJ2-3; D is uncertain. This receptor was identified in a woman aged 30 to 39 in good health. The material sequenced was blood. CDR3 sequence reads: CASSPFEDTQYF. CDR3 coding DNA: TGTGCCAGCAGTCCGTTCGAGGATACGCAGTATTTT.